This T cell receptor (beta chain) derives from a study of blood T cell repertoires in COVID-19. Assay used: immunoSEQ multiplex PCR; TCRdb lists only in-frame clones, some missing. The table lists roughly 150,000 clones, about four fifths of them singletons. J lost 3 bases, V lost 0 bases, and 10 bases had no gene match. CDR1 is LGHNA, CDR2 YSLEER, per germline. This CDR3 spans 18 amino acids. The V gene is TRBV4-3, the J gene TRBJ1-5, with 8 bases fitting TRBD1. Sequencing was done on a sample of peripheral blood. The TCR originated in a man in his 70s with active or convalescent COVID-19. As DNA, the CDR3 is TGCGCCAGCAGCCAAGAATGGGGGCAGGGGGCCAACAATCAGCCCCAGCATTTT. It yields the protein CASSQEWGQGANNQPQHF.